Each of the 22 T cell receptor beta chains below was sequenced from the same sample in a study of T cell responses to AZD1222 COVID-19 vaccine. Clones were read by immunoSEQ multiplex PCR, and TCRdb kept only the in-frame ones, dropping some. The sample has tens of thousands of clones; around 73% are singletons. The input for sequencing was peripheral blood, taken on day 0 of AZD1222 vaccination. Receptors were obtained from an adult in good health.

This clone was seen at least ten times. V gene TRBV12-5 combines with J gene TRBJ2-7; 7 nucleotides align to TRBD1. Trimming at V came to 6 bases and at J to 6 bases, leaving 5 bases not matched to a gene. Germline CDR1 is LGHNT and CDR2 is FRNRAP. CDR3 length: 12 amino acids. The CDR3 here is CASGRGGPEQYF. CDR3 nucleotide sequence: TGTGCTAGTGGCAGAGGGGGCCCCGAGCAGTACTTC. Variable domain in full (rest from reference TRBV12-5 and TRBJ2-7): DARVTQTPRHKVTEMGQEVTMRCQPILGHNTVFWYRQTMMQGLELLAYFRNRAPLDDSGMPKDRFSAEMPDATLATLKIQPSEPRDSAVYFCASGRGGPEQYFGPGTRLTVT.

V is TRBV5-1 and J is TRBJ1-1; D is perhaps TRBD1 (6 bases). V shed 4 bases and J shed 1 base, with 14 bases lying between them. The CDR3 has 15 amino acids. CDR1 and CDR2 from the germline V gene are SGHRS and YFSETQ. The CDR3 region is CASSTQGVENTEAFF. CDR3 nucleotide sequence: TGCGCCAGCAGCACACAGGGAGTCGAGAACACTGAAGCTTTCTTT.

The chain uses TRBV9 and TRBJ2-1, with D maybe TRBD2 (5 bases). There are 16 residues in the CDR3. V shed 5 bases and J shed 0 bases, with 15 bases lying between them. Germline CDR1 is SGDLS and CDR2 is YYNGEE. The CDR3 nucleotides are TGTGCCAGCAGTTCAGGAGGCTTCAGCTCCTACAATGAGCAGTTCTTC. This encodes CASSSGGFSSYNEQFF.

The chain recombines TRBV6-5 with TRBJ2-7; D is perhaps TRBD1 (6 bases). Trimming took 10 bases from V and 5 from J, leaving 18 bases between them. Looked up from germline, CDR1 is MNHEY and CDR2 is SVGAGI. The CDR3 has 13 residues. The CDR3 protein is CATIGDKKDEQYF. The CDR3 DNA is TGTGCCACCATTGGGGACAAGAAAGACGAGCAGTACTTC.

V is TRBV5-1 and J is TRBJ2-1, with TRBD1 identical over 10 bases. The CDR3 has 13 residues. V shed 3 bases, J shed 8 bases, and the junction held 2 bases outside the gene matches. Per germline, CDR1 SGHRS and CDR2 YFSETQ. The CDR3: CASSWTGGYEQFF. CDR3 bases: TGCGCCAGCAGCTGGACAGGGGGTTATGAGCAGTTCTTC.

This chain connects TRBV18 to TRBJ2-1; D uncertain. CDR1 is KGHSH and CDR2 is LQKENI in the germline V gene. The CDR3 is 16 amino acids. V was pared by 2 bases and J by 0 bases, with 11 bases between. The CDR3: CASSPFSGFSYNEQFF. DNA of the CDR3: TGTGCCAGCTCACCATTCTCGGGTTTCTCCTACAATGAGCAGTTCTTC. Full variable domain (outside the CDR3, taken from reference TRBV18 and TRBJ2-1): NAGVMQNPRHLVRRRGQEARLRCSPMKGHSHVYWYRQLPEEGLKFMVYLQKENIIDESGMPKERFSAEFPKEGPSILRIQQVVRGDSAAYFCASSPFSGFSYNEQFFGPGTRLTVL.

Comments on this clone: One end of the junction fails to match germline, which may point to a read error. At the DNA level, this CDR3 is encoded by other sequences in the same sample as well. The rearrangement uses TRBV3-1 (or the pseudogene TRBV3-2) and TRBJ1-2; D might be TRBD1 (5 bases). The CDR3 loop spans 14 amino acids. CDR1 is LGHDT, CDR2 YNNKEL, per germline (reference sequence). The CDR3 reads CASSPRGGVGGYTF. CDR3 in DNA: TGTGCCAGTAGCCCTCGGGGCGGGGTCGGTGGCTACACCTTC.

This clone has more than one count but fewer than ten. The same CDR3 also results from other DNA sequences found in this sample. The gene calls are TRBV28 and TRBJ2-3; tentative D call: TRBD2 (5 bases). V was cut by 3 bases and J by 3 bases, with 10 bases left in between. Per the germline V gene, CDR1 is MDHEN and CDR2 is SYDVKM. The CDR3 runs 14 residues. This CDR3 reads CASSFLSGTDTQYF. Here the CDR3 DNA reads TGTGCCAGCAGTTTTTTGTCGGGAACAGATACGCAGTATTTT.

This clone was counted a few times. This chain joins TRBV29-1 and TRBJ2-2; the match to TRBD1 covers 7 bases. With 7 bases clipped from V and 4 bases from J, the junction kept 6 bases outside the gene matches. The germline CDR1 and CDR2 sequences are SQVTM and ANQGSEA. This CDR3 comprises 13 residues. CDR3 nucleotide sequence: TGCAGCGCAAGGGGACAGTTCACCGGGGAGCTGTTTTTT. This encodes CSARGQFTGELFF.

This clone came up once. The chain employs TRBV5-1 and TRBJ2-3, with 9 bases that match TRBD1. V lost 3 bases, J lost 0 bases, and 11 bases stayed unmatched. CDR1 and CDR2 (germline): SGHRS, YFSETQ. The CDR3 extends over 18 amino acids. The CDR3 bases are TGCGCCAGCAGCTACGGACAGGGGAGTTTTGCGAGCACAGATACGCAGTATTTT. Protein sequence: CASSYGQGSFASTDTQYF.

The V gene is TRBV7-9, the J gene TRBJ1-4; weak D call: TRBD1 (5 bases). From germline, CDR1 is SEHNR and CDR2 FQNEAQ (reference sequence). CDR3 length: 17 residues. Trimming shortened V by 3 bases and J by 3 bases, and 17 bases separated the two germline ends. The CDR3 region has the DNA TGTGCCAGCAGCTTCGCGCAGGGTTCGTTGTCTAATGAAAAACTGTTTTTT. Translated, it gives CASSFAQGSLSNEKLFF.

The V gene is TRBV2, the J gene TRBJ2-2; TRBD2 is a possible D gene (5 bases). Trimming stripped 6 bases from V and 7 bases from J, with 18 bases between. This CDR3 is built from 15 residues. Germline loops: CDR1 SNHLY, CDR2 FYNNEI. The CDR3 bases are TGTGCCAGCAGCGAACAAACTAGGGTGGGCGGGGAGCTGTTTTTT. The encoded protein is CASSEQTRVGGELFF.

The rearrangement links TRBV28 to TRBJ1-1; no definite D call. The CDR3 contains 13 residues. The ends were cut back, 6 bases at V and 5 bases at J, with 13 bases in the middle. Germline V CDR1 and CDR2: MDHEN, SYDVKM. The CDR3 bases are TGTGCCAGCAGAGGGCCTCGAGGGACTGAAGCTTTCTTT. Translating it yields CASRGPRGTEAFF.

The V and J genes are TRBV29-1 and TRBJ2-4; the D gene is possibly TRBD1 (8 bases). V lost 4 bases, J lost 7 bases, and 23 bases lay in between. The CDR3 spans 16 residues. Germline assignment: CDR1 SQVTM and CDR2 ANQGSEA. As DNA, the CDR3 is TGCAGCGTTGGGGAGGGACAGGTTGGGGGCGGTAACATTCAGTACTTC. As protein: CSVGEGQVGGGNIQYF.

The CDR3 DNA reads as TGCGCCAGCAGCTTGGGGACAGGGCACAATCAGCCCCAGCATTTT. Residues: CASSLGTGHNQPQHF. The J gene is TRBJ1-5, the V gene TRBV5-1; 8 bases are shared with TRBD1. The CDR3 contains 15 residues. Trimming cost V 0 bases and J 3 bases; bases outside gene matches: 2. The germline gives CDR1 SGHRS, CDR2 YFSETQ.

This chain joins TRBV10-1 and TRBJ2-5, with D perhaps matching TRBD1 or TRBD2 (6 bases each). CDR1 is WNHNN, CDR2 SYGVQD, per germline (reference sequence). CDR3 size: 13 residues. The V and J ends lost 2 bases and 10 bases respectively, with 14 bases between them. The CDR3 DNA sequence: TGCGCCAGCAGTGAGGGGCTCGGGGGCGACCAGTACTTC. This encodes CASSEGLGGDQYF.

This clone was counted many times. The chain employs TRBV30 and TRBJ2-7; D gene unclear. Per germline, CDR1 GTSNPN and CDR2 SVGIG (reference sequence). The CDR3 spans 12 residues. Trimming removed 0 bases from V and 3 bases from J, with 6 bases in between. The CDR3 loop is CAWSVYGYEQYF. The CDR3 DNA follows: TGTGCCTGGAGTGTATATGGCTACGAGCAGTACTTC.

The V and J genes are TRBV27 and TRBJ1-5; D is uncertain. Germline V CDR1 and CDR2: MNHEY, SMNVEV (reference sequence). This CDR3 is 13 amino acids long. V was trimmed by 2 bases and J by 2 bases, leaving 4 bases between them. The CDR3: CASSLVRNQPQHF. The CDR3, as DNA: TGTGCCAGCAGTTTAGTTCGCAATCAGCCCCAGCATTTT.

The J gene is TRBJ1-4, the V gene TRBV11-2; 12 nucleotides line up with TRBD1. This CDR3 region has 17 residues. Germline V lookup: CDR1 SGHAT, CDR2 FQNNGV. V was pared by 0 bases and J by 7 bases, with 6 bases of the junction left unmatched. CDR3 DNA: TGTGCCAGCAGCTTAGATTCAATGGGACAGGGGGCTGAAAAACTGTTTTTT. Translation gives CASSLDSMGQGAEKLFF. The full variable domain, with the rest looked up from reference TRBV11-2 and TRBJ1-4, is EAGVAQSPRYKIIEKRQSVAFWCNPISGHATLYWYQQILGQGPKLLIQFQNNGVVDDSQLPKDRFSAERLKGVDSTLKIQPAKLEDSAVYLCASSLDSMGQGAEKLFFGSGTQLSVL.

This chain connects TRBV5-6 to TRBJ2-7; D unresolved. Trimming took 0 bases from V and 7 from J, leaving 11 bases between them. The V gene's germline CDR1 is SGHDT and CDR2 YYEEEE. The CDR3 sequence is 13 residues long. CDR3 protein: CASSLASAREQYF. CDR3 in DNA: TGTGCCAGCAGCTTGGCTTCTGCTCGGGAGCAGTACTTC. Full variable domain (rest looked up from reference TRBV5-6 and TRBJ2-7): DAGVTQSPTHLIKTRGQQVTLRCSPKSGHDTVSWYQQALGQGPQFIFQYYEEEERQRGNFPDRFSGHQFPNYSSELNVNALLLGDSALYLCASSLASAREQYFGPGTRLTVT.

Here the CDR3 reads CASSIVEGRPNYGYTF. The CDR3 DNA reads TGTGCCAGTAGTATAGTAGAGGGACGCCCTAACTATGGCTACACCTTC. This sequence joins TRBV19 and TRBJ1-2; D is possibly TRBD1 (5 bases). Looked up from germline, CDR1 is LNHDA and CDR2 is SQIVND (reference sequence). CDR3 length: 16 amino acids. V dropped 1 base and J dropped 0 bases, with 12 bases sitting between them.

This chain uses TRBV7-2 with TRBJ2-4, with D perhaps TRBD2 (5 bases). Germline loops: CDR1 SGHTA, CDR2 FQGNSA. V was cut by 0 bases and J by 4 bases, with 10 bases left in between. The CDR3 spans 15 residues. The CDR3 sequence: CASSLAARAKNIQYF. The CDR3 DNA reads as TGTGCCAGCAGCTTAGCGGCGCGGGCTAAAAACATTCAGTACTTC.